Below, 2 T cell receptor beta chains from the same sample are listed, as sequenced in a study of blood T cells in healthy people across ages. Next came a second PCR, run for about 6 to 11 cycles, which used a sample-barcoded 5' primer along with a J-beta primer mix. TCRdb re-called the 5' RACE reads through MiXCR, storing one row per CDR3 protein. The table shows hundreds of thousands of distinct CDR3 sequences, with less than 40% occurring only once. The sequenced sample was blood. These receptors were obtained from an elderly woman in good health.

This clonotype was seen many times. V usage is TRBV20-1 and J usage is TRBJ2-5; 13 bases fit TRBD2. Germline CDR1 reads DFQATT; CDR2 reads SNEGSKA (reference sequence). This CDR3 has 16 amino acids. J lost 11 bases, V lost 1 base, and 13 bases had no gene match. CDR3 coding DNA: TGCAGTGCTAGAGCGAGACTAGCGGGGGGTCCCCCCAAGCAGTACTTC. It translates to CSARARLAGGPPKQYF.

The table lists this clonotype with a few counts. Since a much larger clone is just one base distant, this may be a read error. V usage is TRBV20-1 and J usage is TRBJ2-5, with 8 positions matching TRBD1. From germline, CDR1 is DFQATT and CDR2 SNEGSKA (reference sequence). There are 14 residues in the CDR3. J was trimmed by 11 bases and V by 1 base; bases with no gene match: 12. CDR3 DNA sequence: TGCAGTGCTAGAGGGCGCGGACAGGGAGGTGAGCAGTACTTC. It is translated as CSARGRGQGGEQYF.